Shown below are 20 T cell receptor beta chains from a single sample sequenced in a study of OX40 agonist ivuxolimab in advanced cancers. This table comes from immunoSEQ multiplex PCR, and its TCRdb copy is limited to in-frame clones, with some not included. This sample has 70,000 to 90,000 clones, with 85% to 90% found just once. Sequencing used CD4+ or CD8+ T cells sorted from blood, obtained in a trial of the OX40 agonist ivuxolimab. All receptors derive from an adult with an advanced solid tumor such as melanoma, head and neck, liver or kidney cancer.

The V and J genes are TRBV4-1 and TRBJ2-3; 7 bases line up with TRBD1. The CDR3 extends over 17 amino acids. V lost 4 bases and J lost 4; bases outside the gene matches: 14. The V gene's germline CDR1 is MGHRA and CDR2 YSYEKL. CDR3 residues: CASSLRSTGESSDTQYF. The DNA of the CDR3 is TGCGCCAGCAGCCTTCGTAGTACAGGGGAATCATCAGATACGCAGTATTTT.

This clone was counted a few times. V usage is TRBV5-6 and J usage is TRBJ2-7; TRBD2 matches 9 bases. Per germline, CDR1 SGHDT and CDR2 YYEEEE. This CDR3 has 12 residues. Written as DNA, the CDR3 is TGTGCCAGCAGCTCCAGACCCGGGACTAGCACGGTC. This codes for CASSSRPGTSTV.

The chain recombines TRBV7-3 with TRBJ2-3; 10 nucleotides line up with TRBD2. V shed 2 bases, J shed 7 bases, and the junction held 15 bases outside the gene matches. The CDR3 has 18 residues. CDR1 SGHTA and CDR2 FQGTGA come from the germline V gene. The DNA for the CDR3 is TGTGCCAGCAGCTTAGTTGCCTCTCCAGCGGGAGGGCGATATACGCAGTATTTT. Its protein is CASSLVASPAGGRYTQYF.

The rearrangement joins TRBV13 to TRBJ2-5; TRBD2 might be the D (6 bases). Germline V gene lookup returns CDR1 PRHDT and CDR2 FYEKMQ (reference sequence). The length of the CDR3 is 16 residues. V was shortened by 4 bases and J by 4 bases, with 19 bases between the two germline ends. The CDR3 reads CASSSKDEVGGETQYF. CDR3 sequence (DNA): TGTGCCAGCAGCTCGAAAGACGAGGTGGGGGGAGAGACCCAGTACTTC.

This chain connects TRBV9 to TRBJ1-2; D remains unclear. The CDR3 runs to 14 residues. Germline lookup yields CDR1 SGDLS and CDR2 YYNGEE. The ends were cut back, 0 bases at V and 4 bases at J, with 10 bases in the middle. This CDR3 reads CASSVDYSPYGYTF. Here the CDR3 DNA reads TGTGCCAGCAGCGTAGATTACAGTCCCTATGGCTACACCTTC.

The chain combines TRBV15 with TRBJ2-5, with a tentative D call TRBD1 (7 bases). V lost 8 bases and J 2 bases, leaving 21 bases between the germline ends. Per germline, CDR1 LNHNV and CDR2 YYDKDF (reference sequence). The CDR3 is 16 amino acids. The CDR3 protein is CATRLRRGLEQETQYF. The CDR3, as DNA: TGTGCCACCCGCCTCAGGAGGGGGCTGGAGCAAGAGACCCAGTACTTC.

The chain combines TRBV14 with TRBJ2-7, with 12 nucleotides matching TRBD2. Germline CDR1 SGHDN, CDR2 FVKESK. The junction had 0 bases not matched to a gene; V was cut back by 1 base and J by 2 bases. The CDR3 length is 15 residues. The CDR3: CASSQGTSGAYEQYF. CDR3 nucleotide sequence: TGTGCCAGCAGCCAAGGGACTAGCGGGGCCTACGAGCAGTACTTC.

The rearrangement joins TRBV4-1 to TRBJ2-7, with D perhaps matching TRBD1 or TRBD2 (5 bases each). The length of the CDR3 is 13 residues. Germline V lookup: CDR1 MGHRA, CDR2 YSYEKL. Trimming cost V 4 bases and J 4 bases, with 11 bases left between them. Here the CDR3 DNA reads TGCGCCAGCAGCCTCCGGGACGGATACGAGCAGTACTTC. As protein: CASSLRDGYEQYF.

The chain links TRBV7-2 to TRBJ2-7; 7 bases are shared with TRBD1. From germline, CDR1 is SGHTA and CDR2 FQGNSA. The CDR3 totals 15 residues. V dropped 1 base and J dropped 1; count of bases not matched to a gene: 4. CDR3 protein: CASSLGPTGSYEQYF. The DNA for the CDR3 is TGTGCCAGCAGCTTAGGCCCGACAGGGTCCTACGAGCAGTACTTC. Together with reference TRBV7-2 and TRBJ2-7, the CDR3 gives the full variable domain: GAGVSQSPSNKVTEKGKDVELRCDPISGHTALYWYRQSLGQGLEFLIYFQGNSAPDKSGLPSDRFSAERTGGSVSTLTIQRTQQEDSAVYLCASSLGPTGSYEQYFGPGTRLTVT.

V gene TRBV18 combines with J gene TRBJ2-5; TRBD2 is a possible D gene (5 bases). The V end lost 8 bases, the J end lost 1 base, and 17 bases lay between the germline ends. Germline V CDR1 and CDR2: KGHSH, LQKENI. The CDR3 extends over 15 amino acids. The CDR3 DNA sequence: TGTGCCAGCGCAACCTACACGGACTCCCAAGAGACCCAGTACTTC. Protein product: CASATYTDSQETQYF.

This rearrangement joins TRBV6-1 to TRBJ2-7; D uncertain. The V end lost 3 bases, the J end lost 2 bases, and 5 bases lay between the germline ends. The CDR3 has 12 amino acids. The germline CDR1 and CDR2 sequences are MNHNS and SASEGT. The CDR3 here is CASSDPAYEQYF. DNA for the CDR3: TGTGCCAGCAGTGATCCAGCCTACGAGCAGTACTTC.

V gene TRBV6-6 combines with J gene TRBJ2-1; D is possibly TRBD1 or TRBD2 (5 bases each). In germline, CDR1 is MNHNY, CDR2 SVGAGI (reference sequence). The CDR3 covers 15 residues. V was shortened by 2 bases and J by 0 bases, with 8 bases between the two germline ends. The CDR3 DNA sequence: TGTGCCAGCAGTTACAAGGGGAGCTCCTACAATGAGCAGTTCTTC. It codes for CASSYKGSSYNEQFF.

The gene calls are TRBV4-1 and TRBJ2-4; possibly TRBD2 for D (6 bases). Germline CDR1 and CDR2: MGHRA and YSYEKL. V was shortened by 4 bases and J by 4 bases, with 17 bases between the two germline ends. This CDR3 is built from 16 residues. CDR3 sequence reads: CASSRFSGLLKNIQYF. Here the CDR3 DNA reads TGCGCCAGCAGCCGTTTCTCGGGACTCCTGAAAAACATTCAGTACTTC.

J is TRBJ2-2 and V is TRBV5-1; 8 bases fit TRBD2. The V gene's germline CDR1 is SGHRS and CDR2 YFSETQ. J gave up 0 bases and V 4 bases, and 5 bases lay outside the gene matches. The CDR3 spans 16 residues. CDR3 nucleotides: TGCGCCAGCAGCCCTTTACTAGCGGCGAACACCGGGGAGCTGTTTTTT. It translates to CASSPLLAANTGELFF. Looking up the rest from reference TRBV5-1 and TRBJ2-2 gives the full variable domain: KAGVTQTPRYLIKTRGQQVTLSCSPISGHRSVSWYQQTPGQGLQFLFEYFSETQRNKGNFPGRFSGRQFSNSRSEMNVSTLELGDSALYLCASSPLLAANTGELFFGEGSRLTVL.

The J gene is TRBJ2-7, the V gene TRBV1; TRBD1 was called by the table and not checked on the DNA. TRBV1 represents a pseudogene. This CDR3 has 14 amino acids. CDR3 amino acids: CTNQEDSCFHEQYF. The CDR3 nucleotides read TGCACCAACCAAGAGGACAGCTGTTTCCACGAGCAGTACTTC.

The V and J genes are TRBV30 and TRBJ1-6; D is ambiguous. Germline V lookup: CDR1 GTSNPN, CDR2 SVGIG (reference sequence). The CDR3 totals 14 residues. V lost 5 bases and J 0 bases, leaving 8 bases between the germline ends. The CDR3 protein is CAWGSRSYNSPLHF. The CDR3 DNA reads TGTGCCTGGGGTTCTCGCTCCTATAATTCACCCCTCCACTTT.

V and J are TRBV6-5 and TRBJ2-5, with 8 bases fitting TRBD2. The J call could be wrong; TRBJ2-7 is a better fit for the DNA end. Germline assignment: CDR1 MNHEY and CDR2 SVGAGI. The CDR3 spans 12 residues. CDR3 in DNA: TGTGCCAGCACTGCGGGAGGCTACGAGCAGTACTTC. Its translation: CASTAGGYEQYF.

The table lists this clone with a count of one. The gene calls are TRBV5-1 and TRBJ1-4; a possible D gene is TRBD1 (5 bases). The CDR3 runs to 15 residues. Germline V lookup: CDR1 SGHRS, CDR2 YFSETQ. The germline V and J ends were trimmed by 5 bases and 0 bases, with 11 bases remaining between them. CDR3 loop: CASSPGHATNEKLFF. As DNA, the CDR3 is TGCGCCAGCAGTCCCGGACACGCAACTAATGAAAAACTGTTTTTT.

The rearrangement uses TRBV6-5 and TRBJ1-1; D is unresolved. Germline V lookup: CDR1 MNHEY, CDR2 SVGAGI. This CDR3 region has 14 residues. The V end lost 6 bases, the J end lost 1 base, and 12 bases lay between the germline ends. The CDR3 DNA reads TGTGCCAGCAGCCGCTCAAGGAGGAACACTGAAGCTTTCTTT. Translation gives CASSRSRRNTEAFF.

The chain carries TRBV5-1 and TRBJ1-2, with D tentatively TRBD1 (6 bases). Germline V gives CDR1 SGHRS, CDR2 YFSETQ. The CDR3 consists of 17 residues. The V gene lost 0 bases and the J gene lost 2 bases, with 17 bases spanning the gap. The CDR3 spells CASSLDGAVTGNYGYTF. CDR3 DNA sequence: TGCGCCAGCAGCTTGGACGGGGCGGTAACAGGGAACTATGGCTACACCTTC.